This TCR beta chain was recovered during a study of monozygotic twins with inflammatory bowel disease. General study results and limits: Patient-to-patient differences in immunosuppressive treatment may have added variability to the repertoires. Researchers report that IBD patients shared fewer clonotypes with others than healthy twins, especially amid disease activity.

The CDR3 is made up of 16 amino acids. Germline V gives CDR1 KGHDR, CDR2 SFDVKD. There were around 3.5 ug of total RNA used for each TCR library. The template-switching step introduced UMIs that carried a 6-nucleotide sample barcode. TCRdb re-called the 5' RACE reads and catalogs CDR3 proteins one per entry, DNA excluded. Its listing shows about 130,000 distinct CDR3 sequences. Notes on this clonotype: Its antigen is unknown.

The receptor was isolated from a human donor with ulcerative colitis or Crohn's disease, or a healthy co-twin of an affected twin (not recorded which). The sample comprised blood. This chain links TRBV24-1 with TRBJ2-1; TCRdb gives TRBD2 as the D gene, but with no DNA this cannot be confirmed. The CDR3 spells CATSDFTSGRYNEQFF.